This TCR beta chain was profiled in a study of blood T cell repertoires in COVID-19. V lost 3 bases to trimming and J lost 4 bases, with 13 bases between them. CDR1 and CDR2 (germline): MDHEN, SYDVKM. The CDR3 sequence is 15 residues long. The recovered donors of Cohort 3 showed two negative PCRs, clearance, or symptom resolution. This clone came up once. Libraries were prepared by immunoSEQ multiplex PCR; TCRdb keeps only in-frame clonotypes and omits some of them. The sample lists around 250,000 clones, approximately 85% occurring once. The sequence derives from a woman aged 45-65 years who had recovered from COVID-19. The specimen was PBMCs or T cells enriched from blood (not recorded which). The chain has TRBV28 and TRBJ2-1; a possible D gene is TRBD2 (6 bases). Written as DNA, the CDR3 is TGTGCCAGCAGTTTTGTGGGAGGATCATACAATGAGCAGTTCTTC. Translating gives CASSFVGGSYNEQFF. Together with reference TRBV28 and TRBJ2-1, the CDR3 gives the full variable domain: DVKVTQSSRYLVKRTGEKVFLECVQDMDHENMFWYRQDPGLGLRLIYFSYDVKMKEKGDIPEGYSVSREKKERFSLILESASTNQTSMYLCASSFVGGSYNEQFFGPGTRLTVL.